This TCR beta chain was recorded in a study of T cells in Graves' hyperthyroidism and ophthalmopathy. At the level of the study: Peripheral blood draws took place at initial diagnosis, ahead of any treatment.

This clonotype was recorded at least ten times. TCR beta CDR3 regions were amplified from RNA transcripts. The TCR CDR3 was amplified in a first-round RT-PCR using the HTBI primer set. TCRdb independently ran MiXCR on the multiplex PCR reads; one entry per CDR3 protein. The sample consists of around 720,000 distinct CDR3 sequences, 30% to 40% of them appearing once. For Graves' hyperthyroidism to be stable, ophthalmopathy could not progress within 18 months. The hyperthyroidism patients had all been newly diagnosed, and their disease duration was under 2 months. Their ages ranged from 18 to 65 years. The diagnoses drew upon clinical symptoms, serum thyroxine and TRAb, thyroid ultrasound and orbital computed tomography. The specimen sequenced was blood. The receptor was derived from a woman in her thirties or forties with Graves' hyperthyroidism.

CDR3 in amino acids: CASSVEGSPYGYTF. CDR3 in DNA: TGTGCCAGCAGCGTAGAAGGGTCCCCCTATGGCTACACCTTC. The chain is built from TRBV9 and TRBJ1-2; D unclear. The V end lost 0 bases, the J end lost 4 bases, and 10 bases lay between the germline ends. Per the germline V gene, CDR1 is SGDLS and CDR2 is YYNGEE. This CDR3 comprises 14 residues.